What follows are 18 T cell receptor beta chains derived from one specimen sequenced in a study of cytomegalovirus exposure and HLA in healthy donors. PCR used 60 Vbeta primers and 13 Jbeta primers. Sequenced by immunoSEQ multiplex PCR; TCRdb stores in-frame clones only, minus some. The profile shows 150,000 to 200,000 clones, approximately 88% of them singletons. Sequencing was performed on PBMCs. Receptors were obtained from a boy younger than 18 in good health and CMV-seronegative.

The chain combines TRBV6-4 with TRBJ2-2, with TRBD2 as a possible D gene (5 bases). The CDR3 length is 16 residues. Germline V gene sequence: CDR1 MRHNA, CDR2 SNTAGT. The V gene lost 4 bases and the J gene lost 1 base, with 13 bases spanning the gap. CDR3 nucleotide sequence: TGTGCCAGCAGTGCTCGAGCGGAGCGGAACACCGGGGAGCTGTTTTTT. This sequence encodes CASSARAERNTGELFF.

This chain connects TRBV27 to TRBJ2-3; 9 bases match TRBD1. The CDR3 contains 15 residues. Trimming took 3 bases from V and 3 from J; bases not matched to a gene: 4. CDR1 and CDR2 from the germline V gene are MNHEY and SMNVEV (reference sequence). The CDR3 DNA reads as TGTGCCAGCAGTTTTGGGACAGGGTGGACAGATACGCAGTATTTT. Residues: CASSFGTGWTDTQYF.

The rearrangement links TRBV12-5 to TRBJ2-2; no definite D call. Trimming shortened V by 2 bases and J by 6 bases, and 10 bases separated the two germline ends. This CDR3 region has 14 residues. CDR1 is LGHNT and CDR2 is FRNRAP in the germline V gene. The CDR3 reads CASGLMPVPGELFF. The CDR3 nucleotides are TGTGCTAGTGGTTTGATGCCAGTTCCCGGGGAGCTGTTTTTT.

This sequence joins TRBV7-2 and TRBJ2-7, with 8 bases lining up with TRBD2. CDR1 and CDR2 (germline): SGHTA, FQGNSA. V lost 5 bases, J lost 3 bases, and 6 bases stayed unmatched. The CDR3 is 14 amino acids. The CDR3 nucleotides read TGTGCCAGCAGCCCCGGGGGGGCCTTCTACGAGCAGTACTTC. Amino acid sequence: CASSPGGAFYEQYF.

The chain links TRBV9 to TRBJ1-2, with D possibly TRBD1 on 6 matching bases. The CDR3 has 12 residues. CDR1 SGDLS and CDR2 YYNGEE come from the germline V gene. The germline V and J ends were trimmed by 5 bases and 9 bases, with 14 bases remaining between them. In DNA, the CDR3 is TGTGCCAGCAGTATGGGGGCGCTGAGCTACACCTTC. Translation gives CASSMGALSYTF.

This chain uses TRBV5-4 with TRBJ1-3; 8 nucleotides line up with TRBD1. V was pared by 7 bases and J by 1 base, with 4 bases of the junction left unmatched. CDR3 length: 14 amino acids. Germline V lookup: CDR1 SGHNT, CDR2 YYREEE (reference sequence). The CDR3 DNA sequence: TGTGCCAGCCGACAGGGGAGATCTGGAAACACCATATATTTT. This gives the protein CASRQGRSGNTIYF.

CDR3 nucleotides: TGTGCCACACGCTCCGGGACAAGTGGCTACACCTTC. Residues: CATRSGTSGYTF. The V and J genes are TRBV27 and TRBJ1-2, with D possibly being TRBD1 (6 bases). The CDR3 covers 12 residues. Trimming cost V 10 bases and J 7 bases, with 16 bases left between them. The germline V gene encodes CDR1 MNHEY and CDR2 SMNVEV (reference sequence).

J is TRBJ2-1 and V is TRBV27; TRBD1 might be the D (5 bases). Germline CDR1 and CDR2: MNHEY and SMNVEV (reference sequence). The ends were cut back, 1 base at V and 6 bases at J, with 10 bases in the middle. CDR3 length equals 14 residues. CDR3 bases: TGTGCCAGCAGTTTATTGGGGCCGATCAATGAGCAGTTCTTC. It yields the protein CASSLLGPINEQFF.

The rearrangement links TRBV6-5 to TRBJ1-2; tentatively, D is TRBD1 (6 bases). The germline V gene has CDR1 MNHEY and CDR2 SVGAGI. The V and J ends lost 2 bases and 8 bases respectively, with 18 bases between them. This CDR3 has 15 residues. CDR3 loop: CASSYAYRVGGGYTF. The CDR3 nucleotides are TGTGCCAGCAGTTACGCCTACAGGGTCGGCGGGGGCTACACCTTC.

This clone was seen more than once but under ten times. J is TRBJ1-2 and V is TRBV5-4; a possible D gene is TRBD1 (6 bases). From germline, CDR1 is SGHNT and CDR2 YYREEE (reference sequence). Deletions cut 5 bases from V and 6 bases from J, with 23 bases between. The CDR3 covers 16 residues. The CDR3 loop reads CASRQGFRGFADGYTF. In DNA, the CDR3 is TGTGCCAGCAGACAGGGTTTTAGGGGCTTCGCGGATGGCTACACCTTC.

This sequence joins TRBV15 and TRBJ2-5; perhaps TRBD2 as D (6 bases). The CDR3 is 16 amino acids. In germline, CDR1 is LNHNV, CDR2 YYDKDF (reference sequence). Trimming removed 5 bases from V and 7 bases from J, with 23 bases in between. CDR3 in DNA: TGTGCCACCAGCTCTACTGAGGGGAGGCACCCCGGGACCCAGTACTTC. The encoded protein is CATSSTEGRHPGTQYF. Variable domain in full (rest from reference TRBV15 and TRBJ2-5): DAMVIQNPRYQVTQFGKPVTLSCSQTLNHNVMYWYQQKSSQAPKLLFHYYDKDFNNEADTPDNFQSRRPNTSFCFLDIRSPGLGDTAMYLCATSSTEGRHPGTQYFGPGTRLLVL.

V gene TRBV9 combines with J gene TRBJ2-3; 10 positions match TRBD1. Per the germline V gene, CDR1 is SGDLS and CDR2 is YYNGEE. Trimming at V came to 1 base and at J to 5 bases, leaving 7 bases not matched to a gene. The CDR3 is 16 amino acids. The CDR3 nucleotides read TGTGCCAGCAGCGTATCCTGGGACAGGGGAATAGATACGCAGTATTTT. This codes for CASSVSWDRGIDTQYF.

V usage is TRBV5-4 and J usage is TRBJ2-3, with D perhaps matching TRBD2 (5 bases). V lost 2 bases and J 5 bases, leaving 9 bases between the germline ends. The CDR3 covers 13 residues. Germline V gene lookup returns CDR1 SGHNT and CDR2 YYREEE (reference sequence). The CDR3 region is CASSFFSVDTQYF. In DNA, the CDR3 is TGTGCCAGCAGCTTTTTTAGCGTAGATACGCAGTATTTT. Supplemented by reference TRBV5-4 and TRBJ2-3, the full variable domain reads ETGVTQSPTHLIKTRGQQVTLRCSSQSGHNTVSWYQQALGQGPQFIFQYYREEENGRGNFPPRFSGLQFPNYSSELNVNALELDDSALYLCASSFFSVDTQYFGPGTRLTVL.

This chain joins TRBV28 and TRBJ2-7, with D tentatively TRBD1 (7 bases). Germline V CDR1 and CDR2: MDHEN, SYDVKM. V lost 2 bases and J 6 bases, leaving 11 bases between the germline ends. The CDR3 spans 13 residues. CDR3 in amino acids: CASSLAGGLEQYF. The CDR3 nucleotides read TGTGCCAGCAGTTTAGCAGGGGGGCTCGAGCAGTACTTC. Drawing the rest from reference TRBV28 and TRBJ2-7, the complete variable domain is DVKVTQSSRYLVKRTGEKVFLECVQDMDHENMFWYRQDPGLGLRLIYFSYDVKMKEKGDIPEGYSVSREKKERFSLILESASTNQTSMYLCASSLAGGLEQYFGPGTRLTVT.

The rearrangement joins TRBV5-1 to TRBJ2-7, with TRBD1 as a possible D gene (6 bases). CDR3 length: 15 residues. Germline CDR1 and CDR2: SGHRS and YFSETQ. V dropped 4 bases and J dropped 3 bases, with 17 bases sitting between them. In nucleotides, the CDR3 is TGCGCCAGCAGCGCGAAACAGGGATTGCACTACGAGCAGTACTTC. This translates into CASSAKQGLHYEQYF.

The sample holds a few counts of this clone. The gene calls are TRBV2 and TRBJ1-2; D gene ambiguous. CDR1 SNHLY and CDR2 FYNNEI come from the germline V gene. The ends were cut back, 7 bases at V and 0 bases at J, with 6 bases in the middle. The CDR3 is 12 residues long. For the CDR3, the DNA is TGTGCCAGCACGGGAGCTAACTATGGCTACACCTTC. Amino acids: CASTGANYGYTF.

The chain has TRBV30 and TRBJ2-7; D possibly corresponds to TRBD1 (6 bases). This CDR3 region has 14 residues. Trimming cost V 5 bases and J 3 bases, with 17 bases left between them. Per the germline V gene, CDR1 is GTSNPN and CDR2 is SVGIG (reference sequence). CDR3 loop: CAWAGTDSYYEQYF. The CDR3 coding sequence is TGTGCCTGGGCCGGGACGGACAGTTACTACGAGCAGTACTTC.

The chain is built from TRBV2 and TRBJ2-2, with 9 bases aligning to TRBD1. CDR1 is SNHLY, CDR2 FYNNEI, per germline. There are 16 residues in the CDR3. The V gene end was trimmed by 8 bases and the J gene end by 5 bases; junction bases not matched to a gene: 12. CDR3: CASLGTGQIPTGELFF. The DNA of the CDR3 is TGTGCCAGCCTAGGGACAGGGCAGATTCCAACCGGGGAGCTGTTTTTT.